This entry describes one TCR beta chain. Its specificity is not known. The data originate from a study of cytomegalovirus exposure and HLA in healthy donors. The overall study: A data release that came early held approximately 92 million unique TCRs from HLA-typed donors. Study findings and constraints: Rates of TCR association differed by HLA locus in a later analysis, with DRB1 highest and HLA-C lowest. The study carried out a later analysis of TCR beta sequences. It associated 15,000 to 20,000 of them with specific HLA alleles at a false discovery rate of 0.05.

The PCR used 60 Vbeta and 13 Jbeta primers. Libraries were prepared by immunoSEQ multiplex PCR; TCRdb keeps only in-frame clonotypes and omits some of them. The table lists about 160,000 clones, around 79% of them singletons, with about 4.5% in the top ten. CDR1 SGHTA and CDR2 FQGTGA come from the germline V gene. This CDR3 spans 14 amino acids. V dropped 4 bases and J dropped 2 bases, with 10 bases sitting between them. This chain connects TRBV7-3 to TRBJ2-3, with D maybe TRBD2 (6 bases). Specimen: PBMCs. This receptor was identified in a man between 40 and 49 years old in good health and CMV-seronegative. The CDR3 DNA is TGTGCCAGCAGCTGGGCGGGGCACACAGATACGCAGTATTTT. It translates to CASSWAGHTDTQYF.